The rows below give T cell receptor beta chains drawn from one sample of a study of blood T cell repertoires in COVID-19. The assay was immunoSEQ multiplex PCR, and TCRdb's table has in-frame clones only and misses some. The sample carries about 90,000 clones, roughly 78% recorded once. Source material: peripheral blood. These receptors were collected from a woman of 80 years or more with acute or convalescent COVID-19. Each CDR3 is given with its conserved first and last residue. Fields, in order: CDR3 protein, CDR3 DNA, clone size, V gene, J gene, D gene. A D gene is named only where the DNA matches it firmly. Clone size is not always given. Where it is, it says once, few, many or a class for expanded clones.

CASSTSGTGSNQPQHF	TGTGCCAGTAGTACCTCCGGGACAGGGAGCAATCAGCCCCAGCATTTT	-	TRBV19	TRBJ1-5	TRBD1
CASSRDRGLMSYNEQFF	TGTGCCAGCAGCAGGGACAGGGGGCTTATGTCCTACAATGAGCAGTTCTTC	-	TRBV11-2	TRBJ2-1	TRBD1
CASSIGTSLSNQPQHF	TGTGCCAGTAGTATTGGGACATCACTTAGCAATCAGCCCCAGCATTTT	-	TRBV19	TRBJ1-5	-
CASSLDLAGYNEQFF	TGTGCCAGCAGCTTGGACCTAGCGGGGTACAATGAGCAGTTCTTC	-	TRBV5-4	TRBJ2-1	TRBD2
CASSLAVGHLQETQYF	TGTGCCAGCAGCTTGGCCGTGGGACACCTCCAAGAGACCCAGTACTTC	-	TRBV5-4	TRBJ2-5	-
CASKFQLADQETQYF	TGTGCCAGCAAGTTCCAACTAGCGGATCAAGAGACCCAGTACTTC	-	TRBV6-5	TRBJ2-5	TRBD2
CASSHWGGTQETQYF	TGTGCCAGCAGCCACTGGGGGGGTACGCAAGAGACCCAGTACTTC	few	TRBV7-8	TRBJ2-5	TRBD2
CASSGDRGAREEQFF	TGTGCCAGCAGTGGGGACAGGGGGGCACGGGAGGAGCAGTTCTTC	-	TRBV2	TRBJ2-1	TRBD1
CASSESGTSVAETQYF	TGTGCCAGCAGCGAATCCGGGACTAGCGTCGCAGAGACCCAGTACTTC	few	TRBV5-6	TRBJ2-5	TRBD2
CASSENRQALNYGYTF	TGCGCCAGCAGTGAGAATAGACAGGCACTTAACTATGGCTACACCTTC	once	TRBV10-1	TRBJ1-2	-
CASSIGDRAGNEQFF	TGTGCCAGTAGTATAGGGGACAGGGCGGGAAATGAGCAGTTCTTC	-	TRBV19	TRBJ2-1	TRBD1
CASALRGRVTEAFF	TGTGCCAGTGCCCTCAGGGGGCGCGTCACTGAAGCTTTCTTT	once	TRBV19	TRBJ1-1	TRBD1
CASSLLGQVLFYGYTF	TGTGCCAGCAGTTTGTTGGGCCAGGTTTTATTCTATGGCTACACCTTC	few	TRBV28	TRBJ1-2	-
CASSSTLSPRVKFF	TGTGCCAGCAGCTCGACCCTTTCTCCGCGGGTGAAGTTCTTC	-	TRBV7-8	TRBJ2-1	-
CASSERLARSGELFF	TGTGCCAGCAGTGAGAGACTGGCGAGGTCCGGGGAGCTGTTTTTT	-	TRBV2	TRBJ2-2	-
CASSPSRQGYEQYF	TGTGCCAGCTCACCTAGCCGACAGGGCTACGAGCAGTACTTC	-	TRBV18	TRBJ2-7	TRBD1
CANTSRGVGNTIYF	TGTGCCAATACCTCCCGGGGGGTAGGAAACACCATATATTTT	-	TRBV6-4	TRBJ1-3	-
CASTPDREDQPQHF	TGTGCCAGTACCCCGGACAGGGAGGATCAGCCCCAGCATTTT	-	TRBV19	TRBJ1-5	TRBD1
CASSSGTAPYGYTF	TGTGCCAGCAGCTCCGGGACAGCGCCTTATGGCTACACCTTC	many	TRBV7-3	TRBJ1-2	TRBD1
CASSPNRRSSYTF	TGTGCCAGCAGTCCTAACAGACGCTCTAGCTACACCTTC	-	TRBV12-3/TRBV12-4	TRBJ1-2	-
CASSLVGRASTDTQYF	TGTGCCAGCAGCTTAGTAGGGCGGGCAAGCACAGATACGCAGTATTTT	-	TRBV7-2	TRBJ2-3	-
CASSTFRGPANEKLFF	TGTGCCAGCAGTACATTCAGGGGTCCGGCTAATGAAAAACTGTTTTTT	-	TRBV28	TRBJ1-4	-
CASSRTVGFTF	TGTGCCAGCAGTCGGACAGTCGGGTTCACCTTC	-	TRBV28	TRBJ1-2	-
CASSQEGKSDTQYF	TGTGCCAGCAGCCAGGAAGGCAAATCAGATACGCAGTATTTT	-	TRBV5-4	TRBJ2-3	-
CASGLGTGRVREQYF	TGTGCTAGTGGTTTGGGCACGGGGAGGGTACGCGAGCAGTACTTC	-	TRBV12-5	TRBJ2-7	TRBD2
CASSLASGGSYEQYF	TGTGCCAGCAGCTTGGCTAGCGGGGGTTCCTACGAGCAGTACTTC	-	TRBV5-4	TRBJ2-7	TRBD2
CASSFGGLGNSPLHF	TGTGCCAGCAGCTTTGGGGGCCTTGGGAATTCACCCCTCCACTTT	-	TRBV9	TRBJ1-6	-
CASSLATWSADTQYF	TGTGCCAGCAGCTTAGCGACTTGGAGCGCAGATACGCAGTATTTT	-	TRBV7-2	TRBJ2-3	-
CASSRRGNQPQHF	TGTGCCAGCAGCCGCCGGGGCAATCAGCCCCAGCATTTT	-	TRBV7-8	TRBJ1-5	-
CAISEAGGLSEQFF	TGTGCCATCAGTGAAGCGGGGGGGCTTAGTGAGCAGTTCTTC	-	TRBV10-3	TRBJ2-1	TRBD2